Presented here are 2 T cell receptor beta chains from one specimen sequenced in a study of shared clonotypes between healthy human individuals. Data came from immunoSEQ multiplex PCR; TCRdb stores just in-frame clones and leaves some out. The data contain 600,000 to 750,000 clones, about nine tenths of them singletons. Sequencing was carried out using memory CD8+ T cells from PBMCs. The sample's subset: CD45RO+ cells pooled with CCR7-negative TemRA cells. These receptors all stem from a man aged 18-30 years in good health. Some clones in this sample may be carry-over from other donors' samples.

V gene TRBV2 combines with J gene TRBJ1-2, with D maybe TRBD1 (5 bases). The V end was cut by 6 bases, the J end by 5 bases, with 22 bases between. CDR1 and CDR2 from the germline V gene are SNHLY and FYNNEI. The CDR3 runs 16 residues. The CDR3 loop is CASSDTPPGRDYGYTF. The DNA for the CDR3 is TGTGCCAGCAGCGATACACCGCCGGGACGGGATTATGGCTACACCTTC. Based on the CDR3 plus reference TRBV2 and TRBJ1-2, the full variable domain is EPEVTQTPSHQVTQMGQEVILRCVPISNHLYFYWYRQILGQKVEFLVSFYNNEISEKSEIFDDQFSVERPDGSNFTLKIRSTKLEDSAMYFCASSDTPPGRDYGYTFGSGTRLTVV.

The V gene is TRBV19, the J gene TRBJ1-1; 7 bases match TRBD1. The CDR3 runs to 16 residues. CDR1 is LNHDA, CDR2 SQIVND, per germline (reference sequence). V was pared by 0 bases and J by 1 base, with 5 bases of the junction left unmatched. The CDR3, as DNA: TGTGCCAGTAGTATAGATCAATACAGGGGGAACACTGAAGCTTTCTTT. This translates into CASSIDQYRGNTEAFF.